The rows below give T cell receptor beta chains drawn from one sample of a study of blood T cell repertoires in COVID-19. Method: immunoSEQ multiplex PCR; TCRdb's copy keeps in-frame clones and lacks some. The sample holds 200,000 or so clones, more than 80% seen once. Sequenced: PBMCs or T cells enriched from blood (not recorded which). The receptors here all came from a woman between 35 and 50 years old with acute COVID-19. Both conserved end residues are part of each CDR3. The D gene is left open where the match is weak. The size field is filled for only some rows; it gives once, few, many or a size class.

clone_size d_call j_call v_call cdr3_nt cdr3_aa
once TRBD1 TRBJ1-1 TRBV5-1 TGCGCCAGCAGCTTGGACGGACAGGGAGATACTGAAGCTTTCTTT CASSLDGQGDTEAFF
- - TRBJ1-6 TRBV7-9 TGTGCCAGCAGCCCCTTGGACAGTTATAATTCACCCCTCCACTTT CASSPLDSYNSPLHF
- - TRBJ2-3 TRBV11-2 TGTGCCAGCAGCTTCGCAGGACAAAGCACAGATACGCAGTATTTT CASSFAGQSTDTQYF
- TRBD2 TRBJ2-1 TRBV7-2 TGTGCCAGCAGCTTAAGGGCTAGCGGGGGTAGTTACAATGAGCAGTTCTTC CASSLRASGGSYNEQFF
- TRBD1 TRBJ1-6 TRBV6-1 TGTGCCAGCAGTGAATTGGACAGGAATTCACCCCTCCACTTT CASSELDRNSPLHF
once - TRBJ1-1 TRBV10-3 TGTGCCATCAGTGAGCCGGCCCGGGATGAAGCTTTCTTT CAISEPARDEAFF
- - TRBJ1-1 TRBV29-1 TGCAGCGTTGAAGGTCAGGGTTTGGCTTTCTTT CSVEGQGLAFF
- - TRBJ1-5 TRBV11-2 TGTGCCAGCAGCTTTGAGGGTAGTCAGCCCCAGCATTTT CASSFEGSQPQHF
- - TRBJ1-2 TRBV7-6 TGTGCCAGCAGCTTTAGTAAGAACCAAGGCTACACCTTC CASSFSKNQGYTF
- - TRBJ1-5 TRBV27 TGTGCCAGCAGTTTCTCCAATCAGCCCCAGCATTTT CASSFSNQPQHF
- - TRBJ1-2 TRBV14 TGTGCCAGCAGCCAAGCCCTCTATGGCTACACCTTC CASSQALYGYTF
- - TRBJ1-2 TRBV24-1 TGTGCCACCAGTGATTGGCCGGGGAACTATGGCTACACCTTC CATSDWPGNYGYTF
- - TRBJ1-1 TRBV4-3 TGCGCCAGCAGCCAAGGAAGAGGTTTGGCCGGCCACACTGAAGCTTTCTTT CASSQGRGLAGHTEAFF
- TRBD1 TRBJ1-2 TRBV27 TGTGCCAGCAGTTTAGACAGGGGGCGTTCGGACTATGGCTACACCTTC CASSLDRGRSDYGYTF
- - TRBJ2-1 TRBV5-1 TGCGCCAGCAGCTTAGCCGTGCACAATGAGCAGTTCTTC CASSLAVHNEQFF
- - TRBJ2-7 TRBV19 TGTGCCAGTAGTCTATCGTTGGACGGGACCTACGAGCAGTACTTC CASSLSLDGTYEQYF
- - TRBJ1-1 TRBV7-2 TGTGCCAGCAGCTTATCCCAGGGAACTGAAGCTTTCTTT CASSLSQGTEAFF
- - TRBJ2-2 TRBV12-3/TRBV12-4 TGTGCCAGCAGTTTCTCAGGGTCCGGGGAGCTGTTTTTT CASSFSGSGELFF
- - TRBJ1-2 TRBV5-5 TGTGCCAGCAGCTTGGGGACCCACGGGGTCGGCTACACCTTC CASSLGTHGVGYTF
- - TRBJ1-6 TRBV2 TGTGCCAGCAATGGGGGCACGGGTGTATCAAGCAATTCACCCCTCCACTTT CASNGGTGVSSNSPLHF
once TRBD1 TRBJ1-4 TRBV2 TGTGCCAGCAGTGTATCGGGCCCAGGGGGCTCGGAACTGTTTTTT CASSVSGPGGSELFF
once - TRBJ2-3 TRBV27 TGTGCCAGCAAAGCAATCCGGGACACTAGCACAGATACGCAGTATTTT CASKAIRDTSTDTQYF
once - TRBJ1-6 TRBV3-1/TRBV3-2 TGTGCCAGCAGCCAGAGGGAGCCCTATAATTCACCCCTCCACTTT CASSQREPYNSPLHF
once TRBD1 TRBJ1-2 TRBV7-9 TGTGCCAGCAGCTTGAGCCGGGACAGGGAACCCGCGAACTATGGCTACACCTTC CASSLSRDREPANYGYTF
- TRBD2 TRBJ2-3 TRBV11-2 TGTGCCAGCAGCTTAGGCGGGGGGGCGGCAGATACGCAGTATTTT CASSLGGGAADTQYF
- - TRBJ1-1 TRBV30 TGTGCCTGGAGTGTAACAGGAGGGACTGAAGCTTTCTTT CAWSVTGGTEAFF
- TRBD1 TRBJ2-1 TRBV24-1 TGTGCCACCAGTGTACAGGGGGGTAGCTCCTACAATGAGCAGTTCTTC CATSVQGGSSYNEQFF
- - TRBJ2-1 TRBV24-1 TGTGCCACCACGGAGGGATCGGGTGAGCAGTTCTTC CATTEGSGEQFF
- - TRBJ1-6 TRBV12-3/TRBV12-4 TGTGCCAGCAGTTTATATCTACGCTCACCCCTCCACTTT CASSLYLRSPLHF
- - TRBJ1-3 TRBV7-9 TGTGCCAGCAGCTTGGCGGGATTCGAAAACACCATATATTTT CASSLAGFENTIYF